This entry features one T cell receptor beta chain sequence. Its cognate antigen is unknown. These data belong to a study of T cell responses to AZD1222 COVID-19 vaccine. General study findings and limits: None of the repertoires were sampled until the peak T cell response had passed. Nearly half of unique spike-specific TCRs reportedly avoided B.1.351 and B.1.1.7 mutated regions. Clonal diversity was possibly underestimated; the donors were predominantly white British and more often female.

Clones were read by immunoSEQ multiplex PCR, and TCRdb kept only the in-frame ones, dropping some. The table includes some 170,000 clones, roughly 90% detected once. Second doses that came at about 4 or about 12 weeks were put together. The germline gives CDR1 LNHDA, CDR2 SQIVND (reference sequence). The CDR3 consists of 14 residues. The J segment lost 10 bases and the V segment lost 5 bases, leaving 8 bases of the junction unmatched. The chain is built from TRBV19 and TRBJ1-6; 7 bases match TRBD1. Source: peripheral blood, taken 28 days after the second AZD1222 dose. This clonotype was obtained from an adult who received the AZD1222 COVID-19 vaccine. The CDR3 DNA reads as TGTGCCAGTAGTCAAGGACAGGTTCGATCACCCCTCCACTTT. It translates to CASSQGQVRSPLHF. Complete variable domain (other parts from reference TRBV19 and TRBJ1-6): DGGITQSPKYLFRKEGQNVTLSCEQNLNHDAMYWYRQDPGQGLRLIYYSQIVNDFQKGDIAEGYSVSREKKESFPLTVTSAQKNPTAFYLCASSQGQVRSPLHFGNGTRLTVT.